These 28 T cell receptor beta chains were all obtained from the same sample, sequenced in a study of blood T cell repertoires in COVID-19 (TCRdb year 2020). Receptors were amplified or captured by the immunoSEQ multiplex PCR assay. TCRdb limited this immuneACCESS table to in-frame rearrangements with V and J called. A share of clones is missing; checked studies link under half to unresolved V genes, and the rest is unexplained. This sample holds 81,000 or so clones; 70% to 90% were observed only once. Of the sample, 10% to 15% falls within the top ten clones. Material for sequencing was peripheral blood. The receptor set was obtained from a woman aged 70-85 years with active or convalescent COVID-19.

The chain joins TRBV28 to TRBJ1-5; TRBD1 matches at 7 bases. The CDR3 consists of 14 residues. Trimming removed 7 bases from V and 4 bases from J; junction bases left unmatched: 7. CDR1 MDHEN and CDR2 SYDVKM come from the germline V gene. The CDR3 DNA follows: TGTGCCAGCACAGGCGGGACAGCTAATCAGCCCCAGCATTTT. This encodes CASTGGTANQPQHF.

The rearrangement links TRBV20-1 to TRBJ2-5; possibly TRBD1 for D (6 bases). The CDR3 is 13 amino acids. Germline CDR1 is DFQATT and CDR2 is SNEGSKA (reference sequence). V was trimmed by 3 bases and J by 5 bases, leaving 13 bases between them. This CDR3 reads CSASRWGQETQYF. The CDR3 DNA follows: TGCAGTGCTAGTCGGTGGGGGCAGGAGACCCAGTACTTC.

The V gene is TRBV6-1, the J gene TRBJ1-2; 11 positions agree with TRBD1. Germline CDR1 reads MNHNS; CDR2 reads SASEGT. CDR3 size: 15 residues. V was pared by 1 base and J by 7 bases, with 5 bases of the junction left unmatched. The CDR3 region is CASSEEGQGAPGYTF. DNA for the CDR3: TGTGCCAGCAGTGAAGAAGGACAGGGGGCCCCTGGCTACACCTTC.

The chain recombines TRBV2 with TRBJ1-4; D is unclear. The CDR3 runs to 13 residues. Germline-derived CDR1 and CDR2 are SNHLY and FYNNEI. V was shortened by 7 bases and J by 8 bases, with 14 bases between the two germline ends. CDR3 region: CASTPGPKEKLFF. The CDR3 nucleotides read TGTGCCAGCACCCCAGGCCCAAAGGAAAAACTGTTTTTT.

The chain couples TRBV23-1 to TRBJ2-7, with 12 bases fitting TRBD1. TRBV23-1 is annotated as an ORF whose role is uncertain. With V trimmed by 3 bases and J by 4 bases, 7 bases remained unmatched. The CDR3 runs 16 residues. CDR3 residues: CASSQAGTGGLYEQYF. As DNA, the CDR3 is TGCGCCAGCAGTCAGGCCGGGACAGGGGGCTTATACGAGCAGTACTTC.

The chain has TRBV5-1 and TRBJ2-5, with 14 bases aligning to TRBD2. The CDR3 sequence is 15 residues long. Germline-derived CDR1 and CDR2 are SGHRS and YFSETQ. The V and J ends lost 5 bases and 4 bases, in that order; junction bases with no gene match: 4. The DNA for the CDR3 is TGCGCCAGCAGTCTCGGACTAGCGGGGGGAGAGACCCAGTACTTC. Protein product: CASSLGLAGGETQYF. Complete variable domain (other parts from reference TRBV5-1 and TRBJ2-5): KAGVTQTPRYLIKTRGQQVTLSCSPISGHRSVSWYQQTPGQGLQFLFEYFSETQRNKGNFPGRFSGRQFSNSRSEMNVSTLELGDSALYLCASSLGLAGGETQYFGPGTRLLVL.

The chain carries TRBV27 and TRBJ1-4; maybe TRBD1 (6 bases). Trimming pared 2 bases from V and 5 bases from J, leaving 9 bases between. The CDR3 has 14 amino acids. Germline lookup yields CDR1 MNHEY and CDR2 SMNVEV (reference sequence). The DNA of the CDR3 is TGTGCCAGCAGTTTAGGGGGCGCAAATGAAAAACTGTTTTTT. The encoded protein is CASSLGGANEKLFF.

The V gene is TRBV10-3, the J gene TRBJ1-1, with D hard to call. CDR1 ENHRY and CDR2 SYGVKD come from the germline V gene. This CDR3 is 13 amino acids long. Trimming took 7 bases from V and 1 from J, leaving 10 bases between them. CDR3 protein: CAITNDKNTEAFF. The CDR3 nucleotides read TGTGCCATCACAAACGACAAGAACACTGAAGCTTTCTTT.

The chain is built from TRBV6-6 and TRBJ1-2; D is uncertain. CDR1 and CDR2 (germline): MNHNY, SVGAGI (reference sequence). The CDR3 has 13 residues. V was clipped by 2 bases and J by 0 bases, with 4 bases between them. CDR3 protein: CASSYGPNYGYTF. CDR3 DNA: TGTGCCAGCAGTTACGGGCCTAACTATGGCTACACCTTC.

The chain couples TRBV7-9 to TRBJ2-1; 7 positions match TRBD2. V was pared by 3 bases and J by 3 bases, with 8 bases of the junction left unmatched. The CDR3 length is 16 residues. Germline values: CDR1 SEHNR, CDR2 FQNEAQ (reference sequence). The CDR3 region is CASSFRPGLNYNEQFF. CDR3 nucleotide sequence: TGTGCCAGCAGCTTCCGTCCGGGACTAAACTACAATGAGCAGTTCTTC.

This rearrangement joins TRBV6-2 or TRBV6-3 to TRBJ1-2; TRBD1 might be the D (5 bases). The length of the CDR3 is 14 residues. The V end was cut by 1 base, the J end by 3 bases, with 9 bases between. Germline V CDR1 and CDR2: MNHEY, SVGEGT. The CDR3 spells CASSYWGRDYGYTF. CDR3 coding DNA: TGTGCCAGCAGTTACTGGGGCAGGGACTATGGCTACACCTTC.

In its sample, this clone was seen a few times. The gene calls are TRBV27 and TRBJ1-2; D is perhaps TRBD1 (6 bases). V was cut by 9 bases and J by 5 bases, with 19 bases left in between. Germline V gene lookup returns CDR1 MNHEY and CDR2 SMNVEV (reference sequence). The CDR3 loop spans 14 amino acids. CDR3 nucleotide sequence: TGTGCCAGTACCCCCATGGGGGGGGCGTATGGCTACACCTTC. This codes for CASTPMGGAYGYTF.

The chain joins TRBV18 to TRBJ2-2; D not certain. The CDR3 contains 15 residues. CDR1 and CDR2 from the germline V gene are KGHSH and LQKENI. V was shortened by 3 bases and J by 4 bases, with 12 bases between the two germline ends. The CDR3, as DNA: TGTGCCAGCTCACCGGTTCTTCTCGGCACCGGGGAGCTGTTTTTT. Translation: CASSPVLLGTGELFF.

The CDR3 reads CASSPPGTGPRNGYTF. CDR3 nucleotide sequence: TGTGCCAGCAGCCCCCCCGGGACAGGCCCTCGCAATGGCTACACCTTC. The genes are TRBV3-1 (or the pseudogene TRBV3-2) and TRBJ1-2; 8 nucleotides agree with TRBD1. Germline V CDR1 and CDR2: LGHDT, YNNKEL (reference sequence). The length of the CDR3 is 16 residues. V gave up 4 bases and J gave up 6 bases; unmatched junction bases: 13.

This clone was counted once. The DNA of the CDR3 is TGTGCCAGCAGCCAAGAGAGGCTGGGGACAGGGGCGGGGAATTCACCCCTCCACTTT. Its protein is CASSQERLGTGAGNSPLHF. This sequence joins TRBV4-2 and TRBJ1-6, with TRBD1 identical over 10 bases. The CDR3 extends over 19 amino acids. Trimming cost V 0 bases and J 7 bases; bases outside gene matches: 12. Germline V gives CDR1 LGHNA, CDR2 YNFKEQ.

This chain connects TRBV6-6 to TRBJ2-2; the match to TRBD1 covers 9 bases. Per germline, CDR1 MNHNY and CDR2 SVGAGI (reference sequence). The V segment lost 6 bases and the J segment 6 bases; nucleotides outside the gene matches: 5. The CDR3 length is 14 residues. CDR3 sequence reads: CASRRDRDPGELFF. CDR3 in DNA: TGTGCCAGCAGAAGGGACAGGGACCCCGGGGAGCTGTTTTTT.

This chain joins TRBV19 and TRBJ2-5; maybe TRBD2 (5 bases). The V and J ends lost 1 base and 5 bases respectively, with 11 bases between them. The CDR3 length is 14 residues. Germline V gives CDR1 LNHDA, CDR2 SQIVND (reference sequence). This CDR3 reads CASSIGAGLETQYF. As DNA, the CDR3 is TGTGCCAGTAGTATAGGGGCCGGACTGGAGACCCAGTACTTC.

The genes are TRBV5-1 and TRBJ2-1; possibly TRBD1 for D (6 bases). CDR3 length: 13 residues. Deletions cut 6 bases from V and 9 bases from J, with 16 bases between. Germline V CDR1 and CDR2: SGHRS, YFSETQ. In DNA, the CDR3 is TGCGCCAGCAATCCACAAACAGGGTTTGAGCAGTTCTTC. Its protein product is CASNPQTGFEQFF. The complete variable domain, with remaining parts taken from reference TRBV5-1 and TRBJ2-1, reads KAGVTQTPRYLIKTRGQQVTLSCSPISGHRSVSWYQQTPGQGLQFLFEYFSETQRNKGNFPGRFSGRQFSNSRSEMNVSTLELGDSALYLCASNPQTGFEQFFGPGTRLTVL.

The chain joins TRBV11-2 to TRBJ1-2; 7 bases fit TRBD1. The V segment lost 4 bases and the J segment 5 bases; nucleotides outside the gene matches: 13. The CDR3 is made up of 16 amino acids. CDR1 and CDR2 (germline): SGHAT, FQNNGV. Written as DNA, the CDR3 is TGTGCCAGCAGCTCCCCCAGGAGGGGGCGTTGGTATGGCTACACCTTC. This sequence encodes CASSSPRRGRWYGYTF. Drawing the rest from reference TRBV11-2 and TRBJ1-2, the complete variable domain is EAGVAQSPRYKIIEKRQSVAFWCNPISGHATLYWYQQILGQGPKLLIQFQNNGVVDDSQLPKDRFSAERLKGVDSTLKIQPAKLEDSAVYLCASSSPRRGRWYGYTFGSGTRLTVV.

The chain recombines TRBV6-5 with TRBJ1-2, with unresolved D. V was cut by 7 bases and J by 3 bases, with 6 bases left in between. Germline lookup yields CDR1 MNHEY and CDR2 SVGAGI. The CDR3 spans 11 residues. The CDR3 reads CASNSYYGYTF. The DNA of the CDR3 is TGTGCCAGCAATAGCTACTATGGCTACACCTTC.

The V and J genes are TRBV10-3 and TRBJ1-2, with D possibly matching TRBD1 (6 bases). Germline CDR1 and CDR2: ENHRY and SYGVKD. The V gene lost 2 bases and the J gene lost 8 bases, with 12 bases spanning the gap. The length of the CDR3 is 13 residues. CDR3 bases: TGTGCCATCAGTGAGCGCCAGGGGTACGGCTACACCTTC. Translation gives CAISERQGYGYTF.

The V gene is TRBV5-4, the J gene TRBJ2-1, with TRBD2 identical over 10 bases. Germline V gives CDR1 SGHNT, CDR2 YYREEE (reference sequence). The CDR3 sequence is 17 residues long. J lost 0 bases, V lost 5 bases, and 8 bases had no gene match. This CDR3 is CASSSVAGGSSYNEQFF. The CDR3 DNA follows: TGTGCCAGCAGTTCCGTAGCGGGGGGCAGCTCCTACAATGAGCAGTTCTTC.

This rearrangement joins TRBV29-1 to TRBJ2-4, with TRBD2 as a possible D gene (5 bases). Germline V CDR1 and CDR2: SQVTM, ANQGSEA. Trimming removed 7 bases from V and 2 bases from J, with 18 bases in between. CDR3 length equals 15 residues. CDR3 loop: CSGIEGRYPKNIQYF. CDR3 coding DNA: TGCAGCGGGATCGAGGGTCGTTATCCCAAAAACATTCAGTACTTC.

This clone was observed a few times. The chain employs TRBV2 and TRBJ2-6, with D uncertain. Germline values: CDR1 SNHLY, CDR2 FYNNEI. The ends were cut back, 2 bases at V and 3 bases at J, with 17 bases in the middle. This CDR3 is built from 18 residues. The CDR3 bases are TGTGCCAGCAGTGAATCTTCACTGCTTATCTTTGGGGCCAACGTCCTGACTTTC. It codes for CASSESSLLIFGANVLTF.

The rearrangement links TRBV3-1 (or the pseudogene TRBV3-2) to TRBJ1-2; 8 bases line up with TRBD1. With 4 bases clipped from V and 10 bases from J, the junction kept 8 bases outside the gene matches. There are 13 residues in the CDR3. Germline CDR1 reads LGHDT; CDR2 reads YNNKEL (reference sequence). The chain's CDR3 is CASSPDRAPTYTF. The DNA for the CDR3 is TGTGCCAGCAGCCCGGACAGGGCCCCCACCTACACCTTC.

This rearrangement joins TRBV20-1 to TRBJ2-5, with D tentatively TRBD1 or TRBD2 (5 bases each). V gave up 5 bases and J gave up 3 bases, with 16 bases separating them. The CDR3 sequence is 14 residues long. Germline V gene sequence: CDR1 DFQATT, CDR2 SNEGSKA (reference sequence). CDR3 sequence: CSAGGGAIEETQYF. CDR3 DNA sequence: TGCAGTGCTGGTGGGGGAGCGATTGAAGAGACCCAGTACTTC.

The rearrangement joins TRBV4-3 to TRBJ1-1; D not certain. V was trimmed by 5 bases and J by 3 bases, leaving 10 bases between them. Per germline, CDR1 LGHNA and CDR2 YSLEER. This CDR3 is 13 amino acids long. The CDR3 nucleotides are TGCGCCAGCAGCTCCCGGGGTTACACTGAAGCTTTCTTT. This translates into CASSSRGYTEAFF.

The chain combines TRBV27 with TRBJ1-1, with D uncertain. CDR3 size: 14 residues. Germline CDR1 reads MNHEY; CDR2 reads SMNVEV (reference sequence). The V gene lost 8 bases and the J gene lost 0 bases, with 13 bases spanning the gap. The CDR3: CASPLAVMNTEAFF. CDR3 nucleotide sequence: TGTGCCAGCCCTTTGGCAGTCATGAACACTGAAGCTTTCTTT.